This T cell receptor (beta chain) was documented in a study of T-cell memory formation after mild COVID-19. The study's findings and limits: While clones contracting from day 15 to 85 were balanced between CD4 and CD8, later expanders leaned CD4+.

Per germline, CDR1 SGHTA and CDR2 FQGNSA. This CDR3 has 14 amino acids. The V end was cut by 5 bases, the J end by 6 bases, with 17 bases between. TCRdb reprocessed the 5' RACE reads with MiXCR, giving one entry per CDR3 protein. The data hold roughly 140,000 distinct CDR3 sequences, with 11% to 15% observed a single time. At least ten counts were recorded for this clonotype. What it binds is not known. Sequenced: PBMCs or a T cell subset sorted from them (not recorded which). The chain has TRBV7-2 and TRBJ2-7; D remains ambiguous. The clonotype was recovered from an adult woman who had mild COVID-19 (a few samples of this study predate the infection). Cell type and time point are not known. CDR3: CASSLTDHLSEQYF. CDR3 nucleotide sequence: TGTGCCAGCAGCCTCACGGACCACCTCAGCGAGCAGTACTTC.